This T cell receptor beta chain was found in a study of T cells after yellow fever vaccination. Study-wide context: Researchers used SMART-Seq v4 Ultra Low Input to prepare fractions that had low cell numbers.

This clonotype was picked up a small number of times. Template-switching 5'RACE yielded the TCR cDNA; a universal primer site and UMIs were added in the process. Each CDR3 protein is one row after TCRdb ran MiXCR on the 5' RACE reads. The sample includes about 110,000 distinct CDR3 sequences, 7.5% to 9.5% of them seen just once. The sequenced sample was CD8+ T cells sorted from PBMCs, obtained 45 days after the yellow fever booster vaccination. This clonotype originated in a man aged 25 to 45 who received the YFV17D yellow fever vaccine.

The CDR3 bases are TGCGCCAGCAGCTTGGGCCGGGACAGGGGGATTCGGTCGCAGTACTTC. Amino acids: CASSLGRDRGIRSQYF. The rearrangement joins TRBV5-1 to TRBJ2-7; 11 nucleotides align to TRBD1. CDR3 length equals 16 residues. Trimming removed 0 bases from V and 9 bases from J; junction bases left unmatched: 11. The germline CDR1 and CDR2 sequences are SGHRS and YFSETQ.